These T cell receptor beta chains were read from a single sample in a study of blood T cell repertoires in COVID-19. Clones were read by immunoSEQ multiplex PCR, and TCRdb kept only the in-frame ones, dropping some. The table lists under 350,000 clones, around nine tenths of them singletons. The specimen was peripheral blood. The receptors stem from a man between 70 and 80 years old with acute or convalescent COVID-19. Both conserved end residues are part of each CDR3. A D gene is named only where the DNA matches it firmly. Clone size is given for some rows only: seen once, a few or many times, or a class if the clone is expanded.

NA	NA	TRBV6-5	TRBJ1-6	CASRKKSSYNSPLHF	TGTGCCAGCAGAAAAAAGAGCTCCTATAATTCACCCCTCCACTTT
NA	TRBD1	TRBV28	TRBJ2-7	CASQGTALKSYEQYF	TGTGCCAGCCAGGGGACAGCCCTAAAGAGTTACGAGCAGTACTTC
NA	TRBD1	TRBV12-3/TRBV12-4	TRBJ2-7	CASSLGTGGEQYF	TGTGCCAGCAGTTTAGGGACAGGGGGCGAGCAGTACTTC
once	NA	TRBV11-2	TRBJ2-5	CASSLGESWEPETQYF	TGTGCCAGCAGCTTAGGGGAATCGTGGGAGCCGGAGACCCAGTACTTC
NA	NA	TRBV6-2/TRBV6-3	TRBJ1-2	CASSYSTGTNYGYTF	TGTGCCAGCAGTTACTCGACCGGGACTAACTATGGCTACACCTTC
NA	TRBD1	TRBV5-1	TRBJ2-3	CASSQPDRAVGDTQYF	TGCGCCAGCAGCCAACCCGACAGGGCCGTCGGAGATACGCAGTATTTT
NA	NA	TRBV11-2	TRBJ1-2	CASSLERSAGILGGYTF	TGTGCCAGCAGCTTAGAGAGATCGGCAGGTATTTTAGGTGGCTACACCTTC
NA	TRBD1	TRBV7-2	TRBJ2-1	CASSLVQGVSGEQFF	TGTGCCAGCAGCTTAGTACAGGGGGTAAGTGGTGAGCAGTTCTTC
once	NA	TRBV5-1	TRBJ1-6	CASSPRGVVDRYNSPLHF	TGCGCCAGCAGCCCGCGGGGGGTGGTGGACAGATATAATTCACCCCTCCACTTT
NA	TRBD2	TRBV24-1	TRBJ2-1	CATGTSDYNEQFF	TGTGCCACCGGGACTAGCGACTACAATGAGCAGTTCTTC
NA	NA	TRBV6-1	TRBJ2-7	CASSEAGQPYNEQYF	TGTGCCAGCAGTGAAGCTGGACAGCCCTATAACGAGCAGTACTTC
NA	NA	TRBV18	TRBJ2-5	CASSPGPVGIDF	TGTGCCAGCTCGCCCGGCCCAGTCGGGATTGACTTC
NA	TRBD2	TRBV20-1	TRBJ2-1	CSASTLAGRSYNEQFF	TGCAGTGCTAGTACGCTAGCGGGTCGCTCCTACAATGAGCAGTTCTTC